The 25 T cell receptor beta chains presented below share a single source sample, sequenced in a study of monozygotic twins with inflammatory bowel disease. TCRdb reprocessed the 5' RACE reads and keeps a single row for each CDR3 protein, giving no DNA. The repertoire table contains around 99,000 distinct CDR3 sequences. The sample comprised blood. These receptors were collected from a human donor with ulcerative colitis or Crohn's disease, or a healthy co-twin of an affected twin (not recorded which).

The chain employs TRBV5-6 and TRBJ1-2. The germline V gene encodes CDR1 SGHDT and CDR2 YYEEEE. This CDR3 is 13 amino acids long. The CDR3 region is CASSQDSNYGYTF.

The V call is TRBV28, the J call TRBJ1-1; lacking DNA, the TRBD1 call made by TCRdb goes unchecked. Germline lookup yields CDR1 MDHEN and CDR2 SYDVKM. CDR3 length: 20 amino acids. The CDR3 loop reads CASSLGNPNMDRPGDTEAFF. Looking up the rest from reference TRBV28 and TRBJ1-1 gives the full variable domain: DVKVTQSSRYLVKRTGEKVFLECVQDMDHENMFWYRQDPGLGLRLIYFSYDVKMKEKGDIPEGYSVSREKKERFSLILESASTNQTSMYLCASSLGNPNMDRPGDTEAFFGQGTRLTVV.

The chain has TRBV4-2 and TRBJ1-1; TCRdb proposes TRBD1, but this gene call is untestable without DNA. This CDR3 contains 16 residues. In germline, CDR1 is LGHNA, CDR2 YNFKEQ. CDR3 sequence reads: CASSQVVWGVDTEAFF.

The chain uses TRBV20-1 and TRBJ1-2; the TCRdb D gene call, TRBD1, has no DNA to confirm it. CDR1 is DFQATT and CDR2 is SNEGSKA in the germline V gene (reference sequence). The CDR3 is 16 amino acids. This CDR3 is CSARVTTEIHYGGYTF.

The chain couples TRBV6-1 to TRBJ1-1; TCRdb's D call, TRBD1, is unchecked because there is no DNA. Germline V gene sequence: CDR1 MNHNS, CDR2 SASEGT. The CDR3 has 15 amino acids. The CDR3 sequence: CASRTGGADDTEAFF.

The genes are TRBV5-5 and TRBJ1-4. The CDR3 runs to 15 residues. Germline V gives CDR1 SGHKS, CDR2 YYEKEE (reference sequence). CDR3 in amino acids: CASSLDSLTNEKLFF.

The rearrangement uses TRBV5-1 and TRBJ2-2. Germline V gene sequence: CDR1 SGHRS, CDR2 YFSETQ. The CDR3 contains 14 residues. CDR3 residues: CASSKTRNTGELFF.

The J gene is TRBJ1-1, the V gene TRBV6-5; the TCRdb call, TRBD1, lacks DNA for checking. Germline V CDR1 and CDR2: MNHEY, SVGAGI. CDR3 size: 16 residues. CDR3 sequence: CASSSPGHPTDTEAFF.

The chain uses TRBV6-1 and TRBJ2-3; TCRdb selects TRBD1, and the lack of DNA leaves this call unchecked. CDR3 length equals 14 residues. Germline CDR1 reads MNHNS; CDR2 reads SASEGT. CDR3 in amino acids: CASSDPQGFYTQYF.

The chain is built from TRBV10-3 and TRBJ1-1; TCRdb's assignment of TRBD1 cannot be checked, as there is no DNA. Germline V gives CDR1 ENHRY, CDR2 SYGVKD. The CDR3 is 15 residues long. This chain's CDR3 is CAISPRPVAYTEAFF.

This chain joins TRBV5-1 and TRBJ2-7; the D call of TRBD1 rests on TCRdb alone, since no DNA is present to check it. From germline, CDR1 is SGHRS and CDR2 YFSETQ. The CDR3 spans 15 residues. CDR3 sequence reads: CASSPQGSQAYEQYF.

The V and J genes are TRBV28 and TRBJ2-5; TCRdb's D call, TRBD1, is unchecked because there is no DNA. Germline CDR1 MDHEN, CDR2 SYDVKM. This CDR3 region has 15 residues. The CDR3 sequence: CASSPLDRGQETQYF.

CDR3 loop: CASSPHSPLGDTQYF. The chain carries TRBV12-3 or TRBV12-4 and TRBJ2-3; TCRdb's D call of TRBD2 is untestable without DNA. The CDR3 loop spans 15 amino acids.

V usage is TRBV6-1 and J usage is TRBJ1-4; absent DNA, TCRdb's TRBD1 call cannot be checked. The CDR3 totals 16 residues. The V gene's germline CDR1 is MNHNS and CDR2 SASEGT. The CDR3 protein is CASRALPGTTNEKLFF.

V usage is TRBV3-1 and J usage is TRBJ1-5; TCRdb picks TRBD1, but there is no DNA to check that call. Germline assignment: CDR1 LGHDT and CDR2 YNNKEL (reference sequence). The CDR3 totals 15 residues. The chain's CDR3 is CASSQDPGEEQPQHF.

The V gene is TRBV7-2, the J gene TRBJ2-3; without DNA, the TCRdb call of TRBD1 cannot be checked. Germline CDR1 reads SGHTA; CDR2 reads FQGNSA. CDR3 length: 15 residues. The CDR3 region is CASSSNPGRPDTQYF.

The V call is TRBV10-3, the J call TRBJ2-1; TCRdb's D call of TRBD1 is untestable without DNA. Germline CDR1 and CDR2: ENHRY and SYGVKD. This CDR3 comprises 14 residues. CDR3 loop: CAISPAGNYNEQFF.

The rearrangement joins TRBV29-1 to TRBJ1-4; TCRdb designates TRBD1, a call that cannot be tested without DNA. CDR3 length: 13 residues. From germline, CDR1 is SQVTM and CDR2 ANQGSEA. This CDR3 is CSVEAEQGGKLFF.

This chain links TRBV9 with TRBJ1-1. The length of the CDR3 is 15 residues. Looked up from germline, CDR1 is SGDLS and CDR2 is YYNGEE. The CDR3 sequence is CASSVDTGMNTEAFF.

The CDR3 loop reads CASSSRDEETQYF. The V gene is TRBV28, the J gene TRBJ2-5. The CDR3 extends over 13 amino acids. Germline CDR1 and CDR2: MDHEN and SYDVKM.

This chain links TRBV9 with TRBJ2-3; absent DNA, TCRdb's TRBD2 call cannot be checked. Germline V gene sequence: CDR1 SGDLS, CDR2 YYNGEE. The CDR3 totals 16 residues. CDR3 sequence: CASSVARTPIPFAQYF.

The chain joins TRBV12-3 or TRBV12-4 to TRBJ1-5; TCRdb's assignment of TRBD1 cannot be checked, as there is no DNA. This CDR3 is built from 15 residues. CDR3 loop: CASSPEGPGSGAQHF.

The chain links TRBV28 to TRBJ2-7; without DNA, the TCRdb call of TRBD1 cannot be checked. The CDR3 contains 14 residues. CDR1 is MDHEN and CDR2 is SYDVKM in the germline V gene. CDR3: CASLGRGHSYEQYF.

The genes are TRBV10-3 and TRBJ2-3. Germline V gene sequence: CDR1 ENHRY, CDR2 SYGVKD. The CDR3 is made up of 11 amino acids. CDR3 region: CATTVLGTQYF.

The chain links TRBV7-3 to TRBJ2-1; TCRdb picks TRBD2, but there is no DNA to check that call. The germline V gene encodes CDR1 SGHTA and CDR2 FQGTGA. The CDR3 runs to 15 residues. The CDR3 sequence is CASSSGLAEYNEQFF.